This T cell receptor beta chain emerged from a study of response to subunit inactivated influenza vaccine. This clonotype was seen ten or more times. Its specificity is unknown. Using its own MiXCR run on the RT-PCR reads, TCRdb lists one record per CDR3 protein. The sample holds 650,000 or so distinct CDR3 sequences, around 13% seen once. The V and J ends lost 7 bases and 0 bases respectively, with 6 bases between them. This CDR3 has 12 residues. CDR1 and CDR2 (germline): SQVTM, ANQGSEA. Broader study findings: Each seasonal influenza vaccination, the authors suggested, recruits few new T cells.

The J gene is TRBJ2-2, the V gene TRBV29-1; D unresolved. Specimen: PBMCs from blood, collected around 14 days before vaccination. The sequence was collected from a middle-aged man who received an inactivated influenza vaccine. The CDR3: CSGGSNTGELFF. CDR3 DNA: TGCAGCGGTGGGTCGAACACCGGGGAGCTGTTTTTT.